This TCR beta chain was captured in a study of T cells in Graves' hyperthyroidism and ophthalmopathy. A lack of ophthalmopathy progression within 18 months defined stable Graves' hyperthyroidism. Those patients with uncontrolled infection, other autoimmune disease, pregnancy or lactation were excluded. Researchers took RNA transcripts and amplified the TCR beta CDR3 regions from them. The TCR CDR3 first-round RT-PCR relied on the HTBI primer set. TCRdb analysed the multiplex PCR reads with MiXCR anew, one entry per CDR3 protein. The table records just over 550,000 distinct CDR3 sequences, roughly 46% of them present only once. Sequencing was performed on peripheral blood or thyroid tissue (not recorded which). The receptor was isolated from a woman in her late teens or twenties with Graves' hyperthyroidism.

CDR3 bases: TGCGCCAGCAGCCAAGATCGGAGCGAGAATCAGCCCCAGCATTTT. Protein product: CASSQDRSENQPQHF. The V call is TRBV4-3, the J call TRBJ1-5; unclear D gene. Germline CDR1 is LGHNA and CDR2 is YSLEER. The CDR3 runs to 15 residues. V shed 0 bases and J shed 4 bases, with 10 bases lying between them.